This TCR beta chain was captured by sequencing in a study of early T cells in non-severe SARS-CoV-2 infection (dated by TCRdb to about 2021). For the wider study: Because TCR sequencing relied on bulk RNA taken from unsorted whole blood, pairing of alpha and beta chains was not possible. What the authors observed across the whole study: VDJdb matching was skewed toward anti-spike CD8 responses and likely underestimated virus-specific expansions by missing private and CD4 specificities.

The sample holds a few counts of this clonotype. Its specific antigen is unknown. Base qualities are not at hand, and no much larger clone is one base apart. Libraries came from 5' RACE. TCRdb names NextSeq 500 as the instrument used. The TCR library protocol attached unique molecular identifiers to individual cDNA molecules to correct for sequencing error and PCR bias. Both TCR alpha and beta chains were sequenced, and tight co-correlation was observed between alpha and beta sequence abundances in each sample. The authors' analysis ran thus. Decombinator V4 was used to annotate the V gene, J gene and CDR3 of the TCR sequences. TCRs were defined as expanded if a significant change between any two time points was detected under a Poisson model with p below 0.0001. TCR abundances were normalised to the total number of TCRs sequenced per sample and were expressed as counts per million. A search of VDJdb, accessed on 1 November 2021, was run for TCRs annotated to CMV, EBV and SARS-CoV-2, with TCRs annotated for multiple antigens excluded. The public reads were reprocessed in TCRdb via fastp at Q25 and MiXCR, keeping in-frame beta chains. Each record represents a unique CDR3 protein, reported with the most common genes and DNA among its rows. The V and J calls, along with clone size, are taken from TCRdb and not from the paper's own processing. Counted in this sample were 85,000 to 100,000 distinct CDR3 sequences; approximately 10% of them appeared once. The ten largest clones take up around 4.7% of the sample.

A case-control design nested within a healthcare worker cohort in London, UK, was used, with weekly nasopharyngeal swab PCR tests and blood sampling performed. Healthcare workers were enrolled in the week of the UK lockdown, from 23 to 31 March 2020, and were followed every week for up to roughly 16 weeks. Sequencing used whole blood, obtained at baseline. The clonotype comes from an adult who was a healthcare worker with PCR-confirmed SARS-CoV-2 infection or an uninfected control (not recorded which).

The CDR3 protein sequence reads: CASSDGTGITGELFF. The DNA reads as follows: TGTGCCAGCAGTGACGGGACAGGGATCACCGGGGAGCTGTTTTTT. The chain is made from TRBV25-1 and TRBJ2-2, with 9 junctional bases fitting TRBD1. According to the germline V gene, CDR1 reads MGHDK and CDR2 reads SYGVNS. V has 3 bases trimmed and J has 4 bases trimmed; junction bases matching no gene number 3. CDR3 length: 15 amino acids, cysteine to phenylalanine. Just CDR3 DNA is preserved here, 45 bases in frame from base 1.